Listed here are 27 T cell receptor beta chains from one sample, sequenced in a study of T cells in Graves' hyperthyroidism and ophthalmopathy. TCR beta CDR3 sequences were amplified from RNA transcripts. HTBI primers drove first-round RT-PCR of the TCR CDR3. TCRdb analysed the multiplex PCR reads with MiXCR anew, one entry per CDR3 protein. The table has around 300,000 distinct CDR3 sequences, around 13% seen once. Sequenced input: blood. The receptors shown here come from a woman between 35 and 50 years old with Graves' hyperthyroidism.

This clonotype came up a few times. CDR3 bases: TGTGCCAGTAGTATAGGAGCGGAGCGACTCTCCACAGATACGCAGTATTTT. Protein product: CASSIGAERLSTDTQYF. The chain combines TRBV19 with TRBJ2-3, with D perhaps TRBD2 (5 bases). The CDR3 has 17 amino acids. Looked up from germline, CDR1 is LNHDA and CDR2 is SQIVND (reference sequence). Trimming left V 1 base short and J 2 bases short, with 16 bases between.

The V and J genes are TRBV18 and TRBJ2-5, with TRBD2 identical over 7 bases. Unmatched junction bases numbered 4, after V lost 3 bases and J lost 3 bases. The CDR3 totals 14 residues. Per the germline V gene, CDR1 is KGHSH and CDR2 is LQKENI. The DNA for the CDR3 is TGTGCCAGCTCACCTGGGGGGGTCAAAGAGACCCAGTACTTC. Its translation: CASSPGGVKETQYF.

This clonotype has ten or more counts. This chain joins TRBV2 and TRBJ1-2; 8 bases line up with TRBD1. The CDR3 runs to 14 residues. V lost 2 bases to trimming and J lost 7 bases; unmatched junction nucleotides: 6. Looked up from germline, CDR1 is SNHLY and CDR2 is FYNNEI. The CDR3: CASSEQGATGGYTF. The CDR3 bases are TGTGCCAGCAGTGAACAGGGGGCGACGGGTGGCTACACCTTC.

The chain joins TRBV12-3 or TRBV12-4 to TRBJ2-1; possibly TRBD2 for D (5 bases). CDR3 length equals 12 residues. The V gene lost 3 bases and the J gene lost 8 bases, with 8 bases spanning the gap. Here the CDR3 DNA reads TGTGCCAGCAGTTTGAGGGCGTATGAGCAGTTCTTC. Translating it yields CASSLRAYEQFF.

The chain links TRBV5-1 to TRBJ2-7, with TRBD1 as a possible D gene (6 bases). This CDR3 has 13 residues. The ends were cut back, 2 bases at V and 6 bases at J, with 12 bases in the middle. Germline V gene lookup returns CDR1 SGHRS and CDR2 YFSETQ. CDR3 bases: TGCGCCAGCAGCTTTGATATGACAGGCGAGCAGTACTTC. This translates into CASSFDMTGEQYF.

This clonotype showed up many times. The chain joins TRBV7-2 to TRBJ1-1, with a possible D match to TRBD1 (5 bases). Deletions cut 6 bases from V and 5 bases from J, with 13 bases between. The germline gives CDR1 SGHTA, CDR2 FQGNSA. The CDR3 runs 13 residues. CDR3 loop: CASRSQEGTEAFF. CDR3 in DNA: TGTGCCAGCAGGTCACAAGAGGGGACTGAAGCTTTCTTT.

This clonotype was observed a handful of times. The chain joins TRBV5-1 to TRBJ1-2; possibly TRBD1 for D (6 bases). V lost 4 bases to trimming and J lost 4 bases, with 14 bases between them. Germline CDR1 reads SGHRS; CDR2 reads YFSETQ. This CDR3 is 14 amino acids long. CDR3 in DNA: TGCGCCAGCAGCCTTAGGACAGCGGGCTATGGCTACACCTTC. Its translation: CASSLRTAGYGYTF.

This clonotype was recorded at least ten times. This rearrangement joins TRBV28 to TRBJ2-3; no clear D. This CDR3 is built from 15 residues. Deletions cut 2 bases from V and 2 bases from J, with 11 bases between. CDR1 is MDHEN, CDR2 SYDVKM, per germline. CDR3 sequence (DNA): TGTGCCAGCAGTTTACAGGCCATTCCCACAGATACGCAGTATTTT. Encoded protein: CASSLQAIPTDTQYF.

The sample holds many counts of this clonotype. The rearrangement links TRBV6-1 to TRBJ1-4; weak D call: TRBD1 (5 bases). The CDR3 loop spans 14 amino acids. Trimming pared 6 bases from V and 7 bases from J, leaving 15 bases between. Per the germline V gene, CDR1 is MNHNS and CDR2 is SASEGT. CDR3 coding DNA: TGTGCCAGCAGGACTCAGGGAGAATTTGAAAAACTGTTTTTT. Protein: CASRTQGEFEKLFF.

This clonotype occurred many times. This chain joins TRBV6-1 and TRBJ2-7, with 8 bases matching TRBD1. This CDR3 has 15 residues. The ends lost 0 bases at V and 3 bases at J; junction bases unmatched: 4. CDR1 is MNHNS and CDR2 is SASEGT in the germline V gene. The CDR3 is CASSEAGQDVYEQYF. CDR3 nucleotides: TGTGCCAGCAGTGAAGCGGGACAGGACGTCTACGAGCAGTACTTC.

The V call is TRBV7-9, the J call TRBJ1-1, with a possible D match to TRBD1 (6 bases). The CDR3 loop spans 15 amino acids. Germline V gives CDR1 SEHNR, CDR2 FQNEAQ (reference sequence). The V end lost 4 bases, the J end lost 4 bases, and 16 bases lay between the germline ends. The CDR3 loop is CASSSLGGAPTEAFF. DNA for the CDR3: TGTGCCAGCAGCTCCTTAGGGGGGGCGCCCACTGAAGCTTTCTTT.

This clonotype was recorded many times. The chain links TRBV28 to TRBJ1-5; 9 nucleotides line up with TRBD1. The CDR3 extends over 15 amino acids. V trimming: 4 bases; J trimming: 7 bases; junction bases outside the gene matches: 8. Germline CDR1 is MDHEN and CDR2 is SYDVKM. CDR3 region: CASSSPGQGAQPQHF. CDR3 DNA: TGTGCCAGCAGTTCTCCGGGACAGGGAGCGCAGCCCCAGCATTTT.

The sample holds a few counts of this clonotype. This chain links TRBV14 with TRBJ1-3; D is ambiguous. Trimming shortened V by 0 bases and J by 0 bases, and 6 bases separated the two germline ends. Germline CDR1 and CDR2: SGHDN and FVKESK. The CDR3 runs 15 residues. CDR3 DNA: TGTGCCAGCAGCCAAGACCTGGGCTCTGGAAACACCATATATTTT. It encodes CASSQDLGSGNTIYF.

This clonotype was recorded many times. V gene TRBV20-1 combines with J gene TRBJ1-1; no reliable D call. V lost 6 bases, J lost 1 base, and 18 bases lay in between. CDR3 length: 15 residues. Germline values: CDR1 DFQATT, CDR2 SNEGSKA (reference sequence). The CDR3 coding sequence is TGCAGTGCCCAAGCGATCGGGATAGGGAACACTGAAGCTTTCTTT. The encoded protein is CSAQAIGIGNTEAFF.

V gene TRBV19 combines with J gene TRBJ1-6; the match to TRBD1 covers 7 bases. The J segment lost 5 bases and the V segment lost 6 bases, leaving 10 bases of the junction unmatched. CDR1 is LNHDA and CDR2 is SQIVND in the germline V gene (reference sequence). The CDR3 loop spans 16 amino acids. In DNA, the CDR3 is TGTGCCAGTAGCATATTGGGTGGACAGGATAATTCACCCCTCCACTTT. Residues: CASSILGGQDNSPLHF.

This clonotype was recorded at least ten times. This chain uses TRBV12-3 or TRBV12-4 with TRBJ1-2; D gene uncertain. The CDR3 extends over 12 amino acids. Trimming stripped 3 bases from V and 2 bases from J, with 4 bases between. DNA for the CDR3: TGTGCCAGCAGTTTTACGAACTATGGCTACACCTTC. As protein: CASSFTNYGYTF.

This clonotype appeared many times. The V call is TRBV3-1, the J call TRBJ2-7; 7 bases are a match to TRBD2. J gave up 4 bases and V 6 bases, and 6 bases lay outside the gene matches. The length of the CDR3 is 13 residues. Germline-derived CDR1 and CDR2 are LGHDT and YNNKEL (reference sequence). The CDR3 sequence: CASRDTSAYEQYF. CDR3 sequence (DNA): TGTGCCAGCAGGGATACTAGCGCGTACGAGCAGTACTTC.

The chain is built from TRBV7-8 and TRBJ1-6; no clear D. The CDR3 covers 11 residues. Deletions cut 1 base from V and 13 bases from J, with 5 bases between. Germline V gene lookup returns CDR1 SGHVS and CDR2 FQNEAQ. The DNA of the CDR3 is TGTGCCAGCAGCTTAGGTGATCCCCTCCACTTT. Amino acids: CASSLGDPLHF.

The sample holds many counts of this clonotype. The J gene is TRBJ2-7, the V gene TRBV5-1, with D unclear. Germline V gene data show CDR1 as SGHRS and CDR2 as YFSETQ. The CDR3 extends over 16 amino acids. V lost 4 bases and J lost 2, with 19 bases in between. CDR3 in DNA: TGCGCCAGCAGCCAGAACCCATCGGGCTCTACCTACGAGCAGTACTTC. It is translated as CASSQNPSGSTYEQYF.

This clonotype has at least ten counts. The chain employs TRBV28 and TRBJ2-7, with 8 bases lining up with TRBD2. The CDR3 sequence is 14 residues long. Germline CDR1 MDHEN, CDR2 SYDVKM. V gave up 6 bases and J gave up 2 bases; unmatched junction bases: 6. The CDR3 spells CASRPGGVAYEQYF. The CDR3 DNA is TGTGCCAGCAGGCCCGGGGGGGTAGCCTACGAGCAGTACTTC.

This clonotype was seen at least ten times. The chain uses TRBV6-1 and TRBJ2-7; 9 nucleotides line up with TRBD1. The germline V gene has CDR1 MNHNS and CDR2 SASEGT. The CDR3 contains 14 residues. With 5 bases clipped from V and 5 bases from J, the junction kept 7 bases outside the gene matches. The CDR3 loop is CASSTQGAYDEQYF. In DNA form, the CDR3 reads TGTGCCAGCAGTACACAGGGGGCATATGACGAGCAGTACTTC.

This clonotype was observed once. The rearrangement links TRBV11-2 to TRBJ2-1, with 15 bases lining up with TRBD2. From germline, CDR1 is SGHAT and CDR2 FQNNGV. J was trimmed by 11 bases and V by 5 bases; bases with no gene match: 10. The CDR3 sequence is 16 residues long. CDR3 sequence: CASSKGLAGGRLKQFF. The CDR3 DNA is TGTGCCAGCAGCAAGGGACTAGCGGGAGGACGCTTAAAGCAGTTCTTC.

The genes are TRBV29-1 and TRBJ2-3; D ambiguous. V lost 3 bases and J 1 base, leaving 11 bases between the germline ends. Germline V gene lookup returns CDR1 SQVTM and CDR2 ANQGSEA. This CDR3 spans 14 amino acids. The CDR3 loop reads CSVDGLSGTDTQYF. CDR3 DNA sequence: TGCAGCGTTGACGGCCTATCTGGCACAGATACGCAGTATTTT.

This clonotype was seen a handful of times. The gene calls are TRBV19 and TRBJ2-3, with 9 bases fitting TRBD2. Germline V CDR1 and CDR2: LNHDA, SQIVND (reference sequence). Unmatched junction bases numbered 7, after V lost 1 base and J lost 2 bases. CDR3 length: 17 residues. CDR3 nucleotides: TGTGCCAGTAGTATAGTCTCGGCGGGAGGGCCCACAGATACGCAGTATTTT. Protein product: CASSIVSAGGPTDTQYF.

Ten or more counts support this clonotype. V gene TRBV27 combines with J gene TRBJ2-1, with no clear D. The CDR3 extends over 13 amino acids. V was cut by 5 bases and J by 2 bases, with 7 bases left in between. The V gene's germline CDR1 is MNHEY and CDR2 SMNVEV (reference sequence). The CDR3 loop is CASSRPAYNEQFF. DNA of the CDR3: TGTGCCAGCAGTCGGCCGGCCTACAATGAGCAGTTCTTC.

There are a few counts of this clonotype. The CDR3 sequence: CATSRDFEGSEQFF. In DNA form, the CDR3 reads TGTGCCACCAGCAGAGATTTCGAGGGTAGTGAGCAGTTCTTC. This rearrangement joins TRBV15 to TRBJ2-1; D is possibly TRBD2 (5 bases). Germline CDR1 LNHNV, CDR2 YYDKDF (reference sequence). Trimming removed 0 bases from V and 9 bases from J, with 12 bases in between. The CDR3 spans 14 residues.

This clonotype was detected ten times or more. Here the CDR3 reads CASTSSGGGDEQYF. The CDR3 nucleotides are TGTGCCAGCACCTCTAGCGGGGGAGGCGACGAGCAGTACTTC. The rearrangement joins TRBV28 to TRBJ2-7; 10 nucleotides match TRBD2. This CDR3 spans 14 amino acids. With V trimmed by 7 bases and J by 5 bases, 8 bases remained unmatched. Germline CDR1 MDHEN, CDR2 SYDVKM.